This record covers a single T cell receptor (beta chain). Antigen: not known. The sample originates from a study of T cells in localized non-small cell lung cancer. Sequencing was performed with immunoSEQ multiplex PCR; in TCRdb, only in-frame clones are kept and a portion is missing. The sample has tens of thousands of clones; roughly 87% are singletons. General observations from the study: Exceeding tumor, uninvolved adjacent lung had the highest T cell clonality.

V was clipped by 6 bases and J by 6 bases; unmatched bases: 4. The germline CDR1 and CDR2 sequences are WSHSY and SAAADI. CDR3 length: 14 amino acids. The material sequenced was peripheral blood, taken before any cancer treatment. V is TRBV10-2 and J is TRBJ2-1; TRBD2 matches at 11 bases. This sequence originates from a man aged 35 to 69 with stage I squamous cell lung carcinoma. CDR3 bases: TGCGCCAGCAGGAAGACTAGCGGGGCCAATGAGCAGTTCTTC. It is translated as CASRKTSGANEQFF.